Below are 10 T cell receptor beta chains sequenced from a single sample in a study of T-cell reconstitution after alpha-beta-depleted transplantation in children. Unique molecular identifiers were built into the TCRbeta library. TCRdb analysed the PCR reads with MiXCR anew, one entry per CDR3 protein. Among approximately 980,000 distinct CDR3 sequences listed, around 30% were seen once. The specimen comprised PBMCs, mostly from graft donor cells, sampled 360 days after TCRalphabeta/CD19-depleted stem cell transplant. Receptors were obtained from a boy younger than two who had a stem cell transplant for SCID, so the T cells may come from the graft donor.

There are many counts of this clonotype. The J gene is TRBJ2-5, the V gene TRBV20-1, with D possibly being TRBD1 (5 bases). Germline assignment: CDR1 DFQATT and CDR2 SNEGSKA (reference sequence). V was shortened by 8 bases and J by 1 base, with 14 bases between the two germline ends. The CDR3 totals 13 residues. This CDR3 is CSTLGRAQETQYF. In DNA, the CDR3 is TGCAGTACACTGGGCAGGGCCCAAGAGACCCAGTACTTC.

This clonotype came up a few times. The V gene is TRBV7-3, the J gene TRBJ2-7; D ambiguous. CDR1 and CDR2 from the germline V gene are SGHTA and FQGTGA. Trimming pared 5 bases from V and 5 bases from J, leaving 13 bases between. The CDR3 loop spans 13 amino acids. The CDR3 DNA reads as TGTGCCAGCAGCCCTTTTCTGGGTGACGAGCAGTACTTC. Its translation is CASSPFLGDEQYF.

V usage is TRBV3-1 and J usage is TRBJ1-2; 8 bases agree with TRBD1. There are 12 residues in the CDR3. The J segment lost 6 bases and the V segment lost 3 bases, leaving 0 bases of the junction unmatched. Per the germline V gene, CDR1 is LGHDT and CDR2 is YNNKEL (reference sequence). The DNA for the CDR3 is TGTGCCAGCAGCCAGACAGGGGATGGCTACACCTTC. Translated, it gives CASSQTGDGYTF.

This chain joins TRBV12-3 or TRBV12-4 and TRBJ2-5; D tentatively reads TRBD1 or TRBD2 (5 bases each). The ends were cut back, 2 bases at V and 7 bases at J, with 23 bases in the middle. This CDR3 has 17 amino acids. This chain's CDR3 is CASSLPYRGQGLGTQYF. CDR3 sequence (DNA): TGTGCCAGCAGTTTACCGTACCGGGGCCAGGGCTTAGGGACCCAGTACTTC.

For the CDR3, the DNA is TGTGCCAGCACCGATGAGGGCTATGGCTACACCTTC. Protein: CASTDEGYGYTF. This chain joins TRBV12-3 or TRBV12-4 and TRBJ1-2; D is uncertain. The V gene lost 7 bases and the J gene lost 4 bases, with 10 bases spanning the gap. The CDR3 consists of 12 residues.

This clonotype was observed a few times. The CDR3 loop reads CASSLGLARTDTQYF. The DNA for the CDR3 is TGCGCCAGCAGCTTGGGACTAGCCCGCACAGATACGCAGTATTTT. The rearrangement links TRBV5-1 to TRBJ2-3; TRBD2 matches at 7 bases. This CDR3 is 15 amino acids long. V trimming: 0 bases; J trimming: 1 base; junction bases outside the gene matches: 2. Germline V gene data show CDR1 as SGHRS and CDR2 as YFSETQ.

V gene TRBV5-1 combines with J gene TRBJ1-4; D perhaps matches TRBD1 (6 bases). CDR3 length: 16 residues. Per germline, CDR1 SGHRS and CDR2 YFSETQ. Trimming pared 1 base from V and 4 bases from J, leaving 14 bases between. For the CDR3, the DNA is TGCGCCAGCAGCTTGAGGACAGAGCGAGTTAATGAAAAACTGTTTTTT. It yields the protein CASSLRTERVNEKLFF.

This clonotype was found many times. The chain recombines TRBV5-1 with TRBJ2-7; the match to TRBD1 covers 10 bases. V shed 3 bases and J 2 bases; nucleotides not matched to a gene: 2. The CDR3 sequence is 14 residues long. Germline loops: CDR1 SGHRS, CDR2 YFSETQ. The CDR3 DNA reads as TGCGCCAGCAGCTGGGACAGGGGTCCCTACGAGCAGTACTTC. The encoded protein is CASSWDRGPYEQYF.

V gene TRBV20-1 combines with J gene TRBJ1-1; the D is unclear. The length of the CDR3 is 12 residues. The germline CDR1 and CDR2 sequences are DFQATT and SNEGSKA (reference sequence). V shed 1 base and J shed 1 base, with 4 bases lying between them. CDR3 residues: CSARGWNTEAFF. The DNA of the CDR3 is TGCAGTGCTAGAGGCTGGAACACTGAAGCTTTCTTT.

This chain connects TRBV7-8 to TRBJ2-3, with 8 bases lining up with TRBD1. The ends lost 5 bases at V and 0 bases at J; junction bases unmatched: 7. Germline V gene data show CDR1 as SGHVS and CDR2 as FQNEAQ. The CDR3 has 16 amino acids. CDR3 coding DNA: TGTGCCAGCAGCATAGGACAGGGTCTTAGCACAGATACGCAGTATTTT. This encodes CASSIGQGLSTDTQYF.